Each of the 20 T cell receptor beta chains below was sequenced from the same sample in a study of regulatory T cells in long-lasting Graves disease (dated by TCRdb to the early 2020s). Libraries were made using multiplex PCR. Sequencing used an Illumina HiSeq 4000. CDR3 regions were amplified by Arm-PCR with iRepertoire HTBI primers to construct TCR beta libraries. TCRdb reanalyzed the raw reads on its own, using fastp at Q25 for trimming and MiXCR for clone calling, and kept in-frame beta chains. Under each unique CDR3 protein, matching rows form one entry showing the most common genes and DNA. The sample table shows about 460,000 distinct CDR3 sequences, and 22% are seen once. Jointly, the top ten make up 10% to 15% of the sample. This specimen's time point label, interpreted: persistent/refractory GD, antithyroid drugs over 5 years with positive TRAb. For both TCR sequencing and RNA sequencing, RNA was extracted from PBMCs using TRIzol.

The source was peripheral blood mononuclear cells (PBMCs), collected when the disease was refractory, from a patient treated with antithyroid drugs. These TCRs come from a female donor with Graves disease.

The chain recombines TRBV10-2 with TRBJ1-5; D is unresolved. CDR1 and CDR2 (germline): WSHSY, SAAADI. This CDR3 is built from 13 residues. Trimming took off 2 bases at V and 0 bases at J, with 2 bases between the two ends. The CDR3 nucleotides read TGCGCCAGCAGTGAGGTTAGCAATCAGCCCCAGCATTTT. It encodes CASSEVSNQPQHF.

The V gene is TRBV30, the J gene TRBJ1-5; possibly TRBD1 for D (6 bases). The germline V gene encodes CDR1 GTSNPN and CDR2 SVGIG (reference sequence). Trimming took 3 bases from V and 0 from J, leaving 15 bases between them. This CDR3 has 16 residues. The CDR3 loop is CAWSDNRAYSNQPQHF. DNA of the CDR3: TGTGCCTGGAGCGACAACAGGGCTTATAGCAATCAGCCCCAGCATTTT.

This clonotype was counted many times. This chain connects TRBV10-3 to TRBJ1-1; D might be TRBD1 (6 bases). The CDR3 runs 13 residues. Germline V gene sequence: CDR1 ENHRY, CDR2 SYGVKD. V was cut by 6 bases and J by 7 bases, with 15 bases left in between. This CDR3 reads CAIRSRDTSEAFF. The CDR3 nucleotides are TGTGCCATCAGATCCCGGGACACCAGTGAAGCTTTCTTT.

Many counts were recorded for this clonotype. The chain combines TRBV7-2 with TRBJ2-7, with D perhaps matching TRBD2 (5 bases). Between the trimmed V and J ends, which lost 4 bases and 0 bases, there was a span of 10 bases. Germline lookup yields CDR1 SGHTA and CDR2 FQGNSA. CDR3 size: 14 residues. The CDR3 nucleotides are TGTGCCAGCAGCTCCTCCGGGAACTCCTACGAGCAGTACTTC. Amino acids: CASSSSGNSYEQYF. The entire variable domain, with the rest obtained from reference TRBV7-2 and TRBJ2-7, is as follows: GAGVSQSPSNKVTEKGKDVELRCDPISGHTALYWYRQSLGQGLEFLIYFQGNSAPDKSGLPSDRFSAERTGGSVSTLTIQRTQQEDSAVYLCASSSSGNSYEQYFGPGTRLTVT.

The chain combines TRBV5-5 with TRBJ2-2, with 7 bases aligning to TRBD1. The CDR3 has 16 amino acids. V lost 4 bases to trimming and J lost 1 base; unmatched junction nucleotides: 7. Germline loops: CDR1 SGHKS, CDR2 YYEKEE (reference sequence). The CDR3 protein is CASSPYWTGNTGELFF. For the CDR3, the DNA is TGTGCCAGCAGCCCCTATTGGACAGGGAACACCGGGGAGCTGTTTTTT.

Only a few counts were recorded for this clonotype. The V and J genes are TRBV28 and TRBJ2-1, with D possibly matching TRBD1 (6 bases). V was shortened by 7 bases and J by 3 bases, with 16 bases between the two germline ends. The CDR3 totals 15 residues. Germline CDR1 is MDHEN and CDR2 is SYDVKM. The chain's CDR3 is CASKSRQAGYNEQFF. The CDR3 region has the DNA TGTGCCAGCAAATCCCGACAGGCTGGCTACAATGAGCAGTTCTTC.

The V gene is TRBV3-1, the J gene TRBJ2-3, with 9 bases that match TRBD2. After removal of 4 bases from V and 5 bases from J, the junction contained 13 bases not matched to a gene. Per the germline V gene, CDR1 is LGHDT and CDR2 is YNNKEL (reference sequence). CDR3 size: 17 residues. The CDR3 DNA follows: TGTGCCAGCAGCCCTCAGCCACGAGCGGGAGGAGTAGATACGCAGTATTTT. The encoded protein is CASSPQPRAGGVDTQYF.

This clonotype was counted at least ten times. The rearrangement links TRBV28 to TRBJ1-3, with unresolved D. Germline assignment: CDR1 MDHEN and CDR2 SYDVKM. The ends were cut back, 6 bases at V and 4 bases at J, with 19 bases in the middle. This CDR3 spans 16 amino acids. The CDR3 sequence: CASSPTLTVSGNTIYF. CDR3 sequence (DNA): TGTGCCAGCAGCCCCACCTTAACGGTGAGCGGAAACACCATATATTTT.

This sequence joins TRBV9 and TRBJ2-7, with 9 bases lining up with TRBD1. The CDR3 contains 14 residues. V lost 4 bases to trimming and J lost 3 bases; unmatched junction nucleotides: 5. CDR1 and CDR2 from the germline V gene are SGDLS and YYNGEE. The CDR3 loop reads CASSPRQGDYEQYF. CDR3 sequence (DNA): TGTGCCAGCAGCCCACGACAGGGGGACTACGAGCAGTACTTC.

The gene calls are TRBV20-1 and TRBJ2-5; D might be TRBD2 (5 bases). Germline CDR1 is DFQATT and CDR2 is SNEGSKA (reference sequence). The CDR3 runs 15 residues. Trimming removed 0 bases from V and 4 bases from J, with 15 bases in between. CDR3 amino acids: CSARDRRGIGETQYF. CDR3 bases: TGCAGTGCTAGAGATAGGAGAGGGATCGGAGAGACCCAGTACTTC.

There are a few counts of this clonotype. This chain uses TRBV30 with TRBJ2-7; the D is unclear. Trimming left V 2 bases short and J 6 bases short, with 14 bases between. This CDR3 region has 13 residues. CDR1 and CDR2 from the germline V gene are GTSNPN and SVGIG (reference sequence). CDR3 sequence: CAWSRKGFGEQYF. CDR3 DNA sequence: TGTGCCTGGAGTCGAAAGGGATTTGGCGAGCAGTACTTC.

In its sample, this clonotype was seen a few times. CDR3 in DNA: TGTGCCAGCAGCCAGGAGTGGCAGCCTAACTATGGCTACACCTTC. Residues: CASSQEWQPNYGYTF. The chain employs TRBV4-2 and TRBJ1-2; no definite D call. Germline loops: CDR1 LGHNA, CDR2 YNFKEQ. V was shortened by 3 bases and J by 0 bases, with 11 bases between the two germline ends. The CDR3 length is 15 residues.

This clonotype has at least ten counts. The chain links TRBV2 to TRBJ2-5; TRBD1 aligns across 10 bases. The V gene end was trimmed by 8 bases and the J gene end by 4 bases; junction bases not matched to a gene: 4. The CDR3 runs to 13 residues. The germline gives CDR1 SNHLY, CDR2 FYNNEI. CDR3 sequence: CASRDRGRETQYF. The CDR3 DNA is TGTGCCAGCCGGGACAGGGGTAGAGAGACCCAGTACTTC.

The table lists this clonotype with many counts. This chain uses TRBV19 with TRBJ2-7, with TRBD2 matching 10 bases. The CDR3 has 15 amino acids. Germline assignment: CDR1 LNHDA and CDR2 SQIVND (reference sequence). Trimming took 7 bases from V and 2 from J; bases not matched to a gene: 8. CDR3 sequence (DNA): TGTGCCAGTACCACGTCTAGCGGGAGACCCTACGAGCAGTACTTC. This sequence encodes CASTTSSGRPYEQYF.

In DNA, the CDR3 is TGTGCCAGCAGCGTAGCGGGGGGCCCAGAGACCCAGTACTTC. Its protein is CASSVAGGPETQYF. This chain uses TRBV9 with TRBJ2-5; perhaps TRBD2 as D (7 bases). Trimming removed 0 bases at V and 4 bases at J, with 10 bases between. From germline, CDR1 is SGDLS and CDR2 YYNGEE. The CDR3 covers 14 residues. Full variable domain (rest looked up from reference TRBV9 and TRBJ2-5): DSGVTQTPKHLITATGQRVTLRCSPRSGDLSVYWYQQSLDQGLQFLIQYYNGEERAKGNILERFSAQQFPDLHSELNLSSLELGDSALYFCASSVAGGPETQYFGPGTRLLVL.

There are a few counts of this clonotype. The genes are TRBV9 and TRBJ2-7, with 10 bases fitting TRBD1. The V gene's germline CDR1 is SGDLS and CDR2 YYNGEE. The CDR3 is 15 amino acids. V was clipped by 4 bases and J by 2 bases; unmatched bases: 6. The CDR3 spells CASSPRQGATYEQYF. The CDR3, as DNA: TGTGCCAGCAGCCCCAGACAGGGGGCCACCTACGAGCAGTACTTC.

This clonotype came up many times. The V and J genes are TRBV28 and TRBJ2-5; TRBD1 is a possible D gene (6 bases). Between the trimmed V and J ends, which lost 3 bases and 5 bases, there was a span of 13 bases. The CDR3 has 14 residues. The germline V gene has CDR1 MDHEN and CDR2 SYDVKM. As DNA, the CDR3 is TGTGCCAGCAGTTTTAAAGGGGGTGATGAGACCCAGTACTTC. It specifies CASSFKGGDETQYF. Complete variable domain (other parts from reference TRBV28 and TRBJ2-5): DVKVTQSSRYLVKRTGEKVFLECVQDMDHENMFWYRQDPGLGLRLIYFSYDVKMKEKGDIPEGYSVSREKKERFSLILESASTNQTSMYLCASSFKGGDETQYFGPGTRLLVL.

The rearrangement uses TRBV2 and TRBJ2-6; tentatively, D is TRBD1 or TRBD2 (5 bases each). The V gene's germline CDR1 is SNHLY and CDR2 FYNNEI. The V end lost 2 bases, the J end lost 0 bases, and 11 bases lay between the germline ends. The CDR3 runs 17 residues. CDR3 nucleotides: TGTGCCAGCAGTGAACAGGGTGACTACTCTGGGGCCAACGTCCTGACTTTC. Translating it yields CASSEQGDYSGANVLTF.

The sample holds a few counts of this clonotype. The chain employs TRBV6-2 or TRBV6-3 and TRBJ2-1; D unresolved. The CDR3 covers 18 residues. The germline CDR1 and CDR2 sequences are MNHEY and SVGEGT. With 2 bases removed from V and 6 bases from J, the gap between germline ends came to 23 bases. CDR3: CASSYDWMGSESGNEQFF. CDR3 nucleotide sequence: TGTGCCAGCAGTTACGACTGGATGGGCAGTGAAAGTGGCAATGAGCAGTTCTTC.

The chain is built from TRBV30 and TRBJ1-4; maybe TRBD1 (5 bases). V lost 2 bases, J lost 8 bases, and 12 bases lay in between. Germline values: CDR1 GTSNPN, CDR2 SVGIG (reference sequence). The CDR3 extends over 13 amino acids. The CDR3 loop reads CAWSPGLREKLFF. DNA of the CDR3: TGTGCCTGGAGTCCAGGGTTAAGGGAAAAACTGTTTTTT.